This T cell receptor beta chain was observed in a study of cytomegalovirus exposure and HLA in healthy donors. Whole-study findings and limits: Several of the most significant clusters appeared, in a later analysis, to be linked to common viral pathogens. Apart from CMV serostatus, no immune exposure information was available. The listing of 150 to 200 TCR beta chains classed them as cytomegalovirus-associated. TCR beta V segments were, for the most part, productive about 87% or about 30% of the time in an earlier analysis.

Germline CDR1 and CDR2: SGHRS and YFSETQ. The CDR3 contains 13 residues. The V and J ends lost 1 base and 10 bases respectively, with 12 bases between them. Researchers ran the PCR with 60 Vbeta and 13 Jbeta primers. Profiling relied on immunoSEQ multiplex PCR, and the TCRdb table lists in-frame clones only, not all of them. This table holds some 200,000 clones, approximately 78% found once. This clone is a singleton in its sample. Its antigen remains unknown. This TCR derives from a woman between 40 and 55 years old in good health and CMV-seronegative. The sequenced material came from PBMCs. V and J are TRBV5-1 and TRBJ1-5; a weak D match, TRBD1 (5 bases). In DNA form, the CDR3 reads TGCGCCAGCAGCTTGTGGGGCGCTCCACCCCAGCATTTT. It encodes CASSLWGAPPQHF.